This T cell receptor (beta chain) was sequenced for a study of blood T cells in healthy people across ages. The authors extracted at least 5.5 micrograms of total RNA per sample. Through a sample-barcoded 5' primer and a J-beta primer mix, a second PCR was run for about 6 to 12 cycles. A template-switch adaptor containing 12 random nucleotides labeled each cDNA molecule. TCRdb passed the 5' RACE reads through MiXCR, listing each CDR3 protein once. The repertoire has some 700,000 distinct CDR3 sequences, around a fifth of them found once; the top ten carry roughly 22%. Germline lookup yields CDR1 MNHEY and CDR2 SMNVEV (reference sequence). This CDR3 spans 12 amino acids. This clonotype was seen more than once but under ten times. The junction departs from the called germline gene at one end, perhaps through a read error.

The sequence was collected from a man in his 70s in good health. This sequence joins TRBV27 and TRBJ1-4, with 7 nucleotides matching TRBD1. Sequencing was carried out using blood. The CDR3 is CAGRGVGEKLFF. DNA for the CDR3: TGTGCCGGCAGGGGGGTGGGTGAAAAACTGTTTTTT.